This T cell receptor (beta chain) comes out of a study of T cell repertoires and Cas9 in healthy adults. The overall study: CD4 and CD8 compartments: SpCas9-reactive T cells profiled for potency, cytotoxicity, lineage. Study-wide findings and caveats: SpCas9-reactive regulatory T cells reportedly mitigated SpCas9-reactive effector T cells in vitro.

After removal of 8 bases from V and 5 bases from J, the junction contained 11 bases not matched to a gene. This CDR3 has 13 amino acids. Per germline, CDR1 SQVTM and CDR2 ANQGSEA. Generated by immunoSEQ multiplex PCR, the TCRdb table keeps only in-frame clones and is missing some. The sample lists 20,000 to 25,000 clones, about 92% occurring once. To note about this clone: What it binds is unknown.

This clonotype was obtained from a human donor in good health. The V gene is TRBV29-1, the J gene TRBJ1-1, with 7 positions matching TRBD1. The sequencing input was CD4+ effector T cells (CD127+, CD25-, CD137-, CD154-) from PBMCs; culture status not recorded. CDR3 in DNA: TGCAGCTTAGAGACACAACAGGGGACTGAAGCTTTCTTT. This encodes CSLETQQGTEAFF.